This T cell receptor (beta chain) emerged from a study of shared clonotypes between healthy human individuals. All donors were Caucasian adults living in Nashville, Tennessee. The CDR3 extends over 12 amino acids. Per germline, CDR1 SGHTA and CDR2 FQGNSA. V was shortened by 5 bases and J by 6 bases, with 9 bases between the two germline ends. Profiling relied on immunoSEQ multiplex PCR, and the TCRdb table lists in-frame clones only, not all of them. In the table there are about 380,000 clones, about 96% of which are singletons. A remark on this clone: Its target is not known.

Study-wide findings and caveats: Rarefaction indicated that sorted-subset sequencing remained incomplete although depth was large. Generation probability values for non-shared clonotypes were lower than those for clonotypes shared by all four donors.

The rearrangement uses TRBV7-2 and TRBJ2-3; D is unresolved. The clonotype originates from a man aged 25-40 years in good health. The sample consisted of memory CD8+ T cells sorted from blood. The subset here: CD45RO+ cells pooled with CCR7-negative TemRA cells. CDR3: CASSPYGDTQYF. Written as DNA, the CDR3 is TGTGCCAGCAGCCCATACGGGGATACGCAGTATTTT.